This T cell receptor beta chain came from a study of PD-1 blockade in classical Hodgkin lymphoma. Overall study findings and caveats: Before treatment, TCR diversity in newly diagnosed patients was reportedly lower than in healthy donors. Repertoires differed for reasons still undefined, possibly disease activity or prior therapy. The diversity seen at baseline in complete responders resembled that of newly diagnosed patients.

Remarks on this clone: Its antigen is not identified.

Noted time point: cycle 4 day 1 (C4D1), after 6 weeks of nivolumab. There was relapse after autologous stem cell transplantation in every patient, and there was variation in brentuximab vedotin exposure. Assay used: immunoSEQ multiplex PCR; TCRdb lists only in-frame clones, some missing. Of over 15,000 clones in the sample, around four fifths were seen once. Germline CDR1 reads SGHRS; CDR2 reads YFSETQ. V lost 7 bases to trimming and J lost 2 bases; unmatched junction nucleotides: 6. The CDR3 totals 14 residues. This chain links TRBV5-1 with TRBJ2-3, with TRBD2 matching 8 bases. This specimen consisted of peripheral blood mononuclear cells (PBMCs), obtained before the fourth cycle of nivolumab. This clonotype was obtained from a human donor with classical Hodgkin lymphoma. CDR3 loop: CASGIAGLTDTQYF. CDR3 nucleotides: TGCGCCAGCGGTATAGCGGGGCTCACAGATACGCAGTATTTT.